This entry lists 3 T cell receptor beta chains sequenced from one sample in a study of blood T cell repertoires in COVID-19. The method was immunoSEQ multiplex PCR; TCRdb's version includes in-frame clones alone and lacks a portion of them. The data contain over 110,000 clones, around 72% of them singletons. The sequencing sample was made of peripheral blood. Receptors originate from a woman aged 55 to 70 with acute or convalescent COVID-19.

The chain links TRBV27 to TRBJ2-1; TRBD2 matches 7 bases. CDR1 is MNHEY and CDR2 is SMNVEV in the germline V gene (reference sequence). The CDR3 length is 15 residues. V was clipped by 5 bases and J by 2 bases; unmatched bases: 6. CDR3 sequence: CASSPSSGTYNEQFF. The CDR3 region has the DNA TGTGCCAGCAGTCCCTCTAGCGGAACCTACAATGAGCAGTTCTTC.

This chain joins TRBV28 and TRBJ2-6; 16 bases fit TRBD2. From germline, CDR1 is MDHEN and CDR2 SYDVKM. The V segment lost 5 bases and the J segment 3 bases; nucleotides outside the gene matches: 10. There are 20 residues in the CDR3. The CDR3 nucleotides read TGTGCCAGCAGTCCAATAATCGGGACTAGCGGGAGGGTTGGGGCCAACGTCCTGACTTTC. Protein sequence: CASSPIIGTSGRVGANVLTF.

The CDR3 sequence is CASSFRREQFF. CDR3 nucleotide sequence: TGTGCCAGCAGTTTTCGGCGGGAGCAGTTCTTC. This chain connects TRBV28 to TRBJ2-1; D is ambiguous. The CDR3 has 11 amino acids. Per the germline V gene, CDR1 is MDHEN and CDR2 is SYDVKM. Deletions cut 3 bases from V and 10 bases from J, with 7 bases between.